This T cell receptor (beta chain) was sequenced in a study of shared clonotypes between healthy human individuals. V was pared by 1 base and J by 7 bases, with 7 bases between. The CDR3 consists of 13 residues. The germline CDR1 and CDR2 sequences are SEHNR and FQNEAQ (reference sequence). The table came from immunoSEQ multiplex PCR; TCRdb's copy has only in-frame clones and leaves some out. The sample comprises over 400,000 clones, roughly 80% of which are singletons, and approximately 11% rests with the top ten. V gene TRBV7-9 combines with J gene TRBJ2-2, with unresolved D. The sample was PBMCs. The source of this sequence is a middle-aged woman in good health. Some clones in this sample may be carry-over from other donors' samples. The CDR3 loop is CASSLVLNGELFF. CDR3 bases: TGTGCCAGCAGCTTAGTGTTGAACGGGGAGCTGTTTTTT.